This T cell receptor beta chain was sequenced during a study of T cell responses to AZD1222 COVID-19 vaccine. Assay used: immunoSEQ multiplex PCR; TCRdb lists only in-frame clones, some missing. The sample lists around 95,000 clones, approximately 87% occurring once. Germline V gene sequence: CDR1 SGHAT, CDR2 FQNNGV. The V end was cut by 1 base, the J end by 7 bases, with 20 bases between. The CDR3 has 16 amino acids. This sequence joins TRBV11-2 and TRBJ2-7; D remains unclear. The sample here was peripheral blood, taken on day 0 of AZD1222 vaccination. This receptor was taken from an adult in good health. The DNA of the CDR3 is TGTGCCAGCAGCTTAGGTCAGGTGTTACTCCTGGAGGAGCAGTACTTC. Translation: CASSLGQVLLLEEQYF.